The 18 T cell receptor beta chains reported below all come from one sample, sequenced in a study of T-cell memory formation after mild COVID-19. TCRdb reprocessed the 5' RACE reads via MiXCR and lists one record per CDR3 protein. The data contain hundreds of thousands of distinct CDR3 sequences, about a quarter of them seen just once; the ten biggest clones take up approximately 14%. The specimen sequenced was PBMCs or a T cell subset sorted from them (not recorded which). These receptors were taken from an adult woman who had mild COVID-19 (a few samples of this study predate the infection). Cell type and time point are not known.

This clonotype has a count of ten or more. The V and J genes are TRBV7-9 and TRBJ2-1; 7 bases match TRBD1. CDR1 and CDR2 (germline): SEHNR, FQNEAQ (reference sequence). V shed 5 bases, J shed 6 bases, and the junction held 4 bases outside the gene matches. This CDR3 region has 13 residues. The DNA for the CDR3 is TGTGCCAGCAGCCCGGGACAGCTCAATGAGCAGTTCTTC. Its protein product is CASSPGQLNEQFF.

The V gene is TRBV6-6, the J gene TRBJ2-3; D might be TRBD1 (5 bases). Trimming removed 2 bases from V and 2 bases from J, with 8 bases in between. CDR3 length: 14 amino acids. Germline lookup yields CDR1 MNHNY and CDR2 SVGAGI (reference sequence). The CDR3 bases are TGTGCCAGCAGTTACGACAGCTTCACAGATACGCAGTATTTT. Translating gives CASSYDSFTDTQYF.

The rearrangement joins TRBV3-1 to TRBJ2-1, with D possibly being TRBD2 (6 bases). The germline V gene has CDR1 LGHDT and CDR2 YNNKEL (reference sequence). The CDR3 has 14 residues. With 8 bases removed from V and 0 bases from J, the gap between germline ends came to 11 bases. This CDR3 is CASGWTNSYNEQFF. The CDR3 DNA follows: TGTGCCAGCGGCTGGACTAACTCCTACAATGAGCAGTTCTTC.

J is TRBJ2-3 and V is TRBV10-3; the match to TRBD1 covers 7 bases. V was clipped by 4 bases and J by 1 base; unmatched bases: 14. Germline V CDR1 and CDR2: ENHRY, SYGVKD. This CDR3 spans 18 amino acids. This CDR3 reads CAISGGFGGGTGTDTQYF. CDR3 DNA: TGTGCCATCAGTGGGGGTTTTGGGGGTGGGACAGGCACAGATACGCAGTATTTT.

The DNA of the CDR3 is TGTGCCATACAGGGTTCTGGAAACACCATATATTTT. It encodes CAIQGSGNTIYF. The chain couples TRBV10-3 to TRBJ1-3, with D maybe TRBD1 (6 bases). Germline V gene lookup returns CDR1 ENHRY and CDR2 SYGVKD. V lost 9 bases and J lost 1, with 7 bases in between. The CDR3 extends over 12 amino acids.

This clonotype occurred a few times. CDR3 loop: CASSSTTGGFADTQYF. The DNA for the CDR3 is TGTGCCAGCAGCTCCACGACAGGGGGCTTCGCAGATACGCAGTATTTT. The chain joins TRBV7-9 to TRBJ2-3; 10 bases align to TRBD1. V lost 4 bases and J lost 4; bases outside the gene matches: 8. This CDR3 region has 16 residues. Per the germline V gene, CDR1 is SEHNR and CDR2 is FQNEAQ (reference sequence).

CDR3 region: CASSYRQYYGYTF. The CDR3 coding sequence is TGTGCCAGCAGTTATAGACAGTACTATGGCTACACCTTC. The V call is TRBV27, the J call TRBJ1-2; tentatively, D is TRBD1 (5 bases). The CDR3 is 13 residues long. V was shortened by 4 bases and J by 3 bases, with 9 bases between the two germline ends. The germline gives CDR1 MNHEY, CDR2 SMNVEV (reference sequence).

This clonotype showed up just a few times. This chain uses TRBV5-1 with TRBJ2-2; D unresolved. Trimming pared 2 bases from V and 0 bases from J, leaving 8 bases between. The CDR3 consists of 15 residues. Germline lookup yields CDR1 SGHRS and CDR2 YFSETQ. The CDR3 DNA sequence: TGCGCCAGCAGCTTTTCGGCCACGAACACCGGGGAGCTGTTTTTT. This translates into CASSFSATNTGELFF.

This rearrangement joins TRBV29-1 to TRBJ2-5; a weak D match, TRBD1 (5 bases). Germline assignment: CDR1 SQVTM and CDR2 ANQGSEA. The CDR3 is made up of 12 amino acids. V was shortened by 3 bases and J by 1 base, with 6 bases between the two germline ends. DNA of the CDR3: TGCAGCGTTGACAGGGCCCAAGAGACCCAGTACTTC. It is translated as CSVDRAQETQYF.

CDR3 bases: TGTGCCAGTAGTAGAGAGGGGACCCTTAACACCGGGGAGCTGTTTTTT. Protein sequence: CASSREGTLNTGELFF. V is TRBV19 and J is TRBJ2-2, with D perhaps assigned TRBD1 or TRBD2 (5 bases each). V dropped 4 bases and J dropped 2 bases, with 14 bases sitting between them. This CDR3 has 16 residues. Per germline, CDR1 LNHDA and CDR2 SQIVND (reference sequence).

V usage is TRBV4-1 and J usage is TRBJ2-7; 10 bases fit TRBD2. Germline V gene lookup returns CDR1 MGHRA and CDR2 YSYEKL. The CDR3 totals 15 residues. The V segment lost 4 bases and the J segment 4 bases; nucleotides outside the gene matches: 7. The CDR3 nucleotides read TGCGCCAGCAGCCGCTCTAGCGGGGGTTCATACGAGCAGTACTTC. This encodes CASSRSSGGSYEQYF.

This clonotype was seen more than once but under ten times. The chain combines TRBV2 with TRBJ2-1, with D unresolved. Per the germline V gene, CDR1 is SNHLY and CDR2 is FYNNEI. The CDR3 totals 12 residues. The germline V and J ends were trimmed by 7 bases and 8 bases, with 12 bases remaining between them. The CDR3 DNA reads TGTGCCAGCACGACCAGTAATGATGAGCAGTTCTTC. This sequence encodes CASTTSNDEQFF.

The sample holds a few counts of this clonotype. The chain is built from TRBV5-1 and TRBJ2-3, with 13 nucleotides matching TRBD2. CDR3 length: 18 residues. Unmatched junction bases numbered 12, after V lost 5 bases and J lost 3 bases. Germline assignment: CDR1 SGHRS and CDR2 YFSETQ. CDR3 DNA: TGCGCCAGCAGTTCGGGACTAGCGGGGAGAAGAGGGACAGATACGCAGTATTTT. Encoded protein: CASSSGLAGRRGTDTQYF.

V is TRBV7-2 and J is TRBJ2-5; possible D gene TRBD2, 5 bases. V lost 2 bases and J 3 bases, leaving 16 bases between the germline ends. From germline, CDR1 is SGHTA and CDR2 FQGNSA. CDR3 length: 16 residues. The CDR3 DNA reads TGTGCCAGCAGCTTAAGCCCAGCGGAGCAGGAAGAGACCCAGTACTTC. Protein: CASSLSPAEQEETQYF.

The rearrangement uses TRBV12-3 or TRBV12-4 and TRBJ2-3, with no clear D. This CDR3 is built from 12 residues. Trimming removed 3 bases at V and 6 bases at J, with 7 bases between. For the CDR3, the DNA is TGTGCCAGCAGTTTGATGCGCGATACGCAGTATTTT. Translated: CASSLMRDTQYF.

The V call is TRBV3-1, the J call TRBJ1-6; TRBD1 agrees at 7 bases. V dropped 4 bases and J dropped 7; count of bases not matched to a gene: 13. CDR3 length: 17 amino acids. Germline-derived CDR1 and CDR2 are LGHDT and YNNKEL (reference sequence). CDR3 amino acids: CASSLYSRQGENSPLHF. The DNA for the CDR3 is TGTGCCAGCAGCCTCTATTCTCGACAGGGAGAGAATTCACCCCTCCACTTT.

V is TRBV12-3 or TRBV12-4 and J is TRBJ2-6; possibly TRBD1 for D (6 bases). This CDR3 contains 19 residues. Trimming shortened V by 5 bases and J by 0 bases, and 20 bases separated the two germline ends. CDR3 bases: TGTGCCAGCAGTCCCCCGGGACACCAGACAAGCTCTGGGGCCAACGTCCTGACTTTC. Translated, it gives CASSPPGHQTSSGANVLTF.

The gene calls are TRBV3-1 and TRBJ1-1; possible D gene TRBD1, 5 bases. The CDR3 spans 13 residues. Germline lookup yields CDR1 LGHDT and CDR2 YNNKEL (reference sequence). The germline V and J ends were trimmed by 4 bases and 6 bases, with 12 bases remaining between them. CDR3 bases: TGTGCCAGCAGCCCTAATGCGGGGGCTGAAGCTTTCTTT. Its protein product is CASSPNAGAEAFF.